This T cell receptor beta chain emerged from a study of T cells after yellow fever vaccination. Production of TCR cDNA was by 5'RACE template switching, which also added a universal primer site and UMIs. TCRdb re-derived calls from the 5' RACE reads in MiXCR, one entry per CDR3 protein. The sample records some 240,000 distinct CDR3 sequences, about 3.9% being singletons. The CDR3 sequence is 13 residues long. V was clipped by 4 bases and J by 0 bases, with 5 bases between them. Per the germline V gene, CDR1 is SGHVS and CDR2 is FNYEAQ. This clonotype is medium-sized. Its antigen is unknown. Study results and caveats: Only a small proportion of the clonotypes turned up in both the CD4 and the CD8 compartments, likely arising from convergent recombination.

The chain has TRBV7-6 and TRBJ2-3; D is unresolved. The sequence came from a man in his late teens or twenties who received the YFV17D yellow fever vaccine. The sample was PBMCs, taken 15 days after the yellow fever booster vaccination. DNA for the CDR3: TGTGCCAGCAGCTACACTAGCACAGATACGCAGTATTTT. This sequence encodes CASSYTSTDTQYF.